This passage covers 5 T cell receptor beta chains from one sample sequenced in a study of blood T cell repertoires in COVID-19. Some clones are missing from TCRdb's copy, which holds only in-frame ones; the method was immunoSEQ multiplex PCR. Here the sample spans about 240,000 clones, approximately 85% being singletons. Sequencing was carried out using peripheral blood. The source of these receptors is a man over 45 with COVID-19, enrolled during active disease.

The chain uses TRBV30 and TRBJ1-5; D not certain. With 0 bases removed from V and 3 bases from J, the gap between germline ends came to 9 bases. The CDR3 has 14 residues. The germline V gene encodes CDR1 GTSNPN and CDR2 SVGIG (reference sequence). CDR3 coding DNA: TGTGCCTGGAGTGTACCAGGTTTCAATCAGCCCCAGCATTTT. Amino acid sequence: CAWSVPGFNQPQHF.

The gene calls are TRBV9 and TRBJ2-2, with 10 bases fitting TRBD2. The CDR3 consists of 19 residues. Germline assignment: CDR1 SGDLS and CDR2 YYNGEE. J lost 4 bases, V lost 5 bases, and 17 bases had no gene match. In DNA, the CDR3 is TGTGCCAGCAGTGAGACCGTCAGCGGGGGGGCCCTCGGCACCGGGGAGCTGTTTTTT. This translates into CASSETVSGGALGTGELFF. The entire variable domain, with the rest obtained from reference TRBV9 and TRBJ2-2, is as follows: DSGVTQTPKHLITATGQRVTLRCSPRSGDLSVYWYQQSLDQGLQFLIQYYNGEERAKGNILERFSAQQFPDLHSELNLSSLELGDSALYFCASSETVSGGALGTGELFFGEGSRLTVL.

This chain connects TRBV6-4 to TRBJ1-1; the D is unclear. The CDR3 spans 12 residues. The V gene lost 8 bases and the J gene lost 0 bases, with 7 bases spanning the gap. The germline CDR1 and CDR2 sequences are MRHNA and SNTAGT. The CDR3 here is CASLAMNTEAFF. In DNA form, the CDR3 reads TGTGCCAGCCTAGCAATGAACACTGAAGCTTTCTTT.

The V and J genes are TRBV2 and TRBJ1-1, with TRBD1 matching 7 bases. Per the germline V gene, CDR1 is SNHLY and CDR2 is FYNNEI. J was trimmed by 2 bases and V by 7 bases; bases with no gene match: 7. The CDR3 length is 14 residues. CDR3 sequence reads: CASTQTGKNTEAFF. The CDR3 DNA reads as TGTGCCAGCACCCAGACAGGGAAAAACACTGAAGCTTTCTTT.

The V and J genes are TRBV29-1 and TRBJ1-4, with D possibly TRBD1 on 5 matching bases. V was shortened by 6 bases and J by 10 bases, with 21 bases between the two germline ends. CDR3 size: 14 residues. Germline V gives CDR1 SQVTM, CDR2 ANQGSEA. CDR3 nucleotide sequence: TGCAGCGTACGAGAAGGGCGGGACGGGGGAAAACTGTTTTTT. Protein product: CSVREGRDGGKLFF.